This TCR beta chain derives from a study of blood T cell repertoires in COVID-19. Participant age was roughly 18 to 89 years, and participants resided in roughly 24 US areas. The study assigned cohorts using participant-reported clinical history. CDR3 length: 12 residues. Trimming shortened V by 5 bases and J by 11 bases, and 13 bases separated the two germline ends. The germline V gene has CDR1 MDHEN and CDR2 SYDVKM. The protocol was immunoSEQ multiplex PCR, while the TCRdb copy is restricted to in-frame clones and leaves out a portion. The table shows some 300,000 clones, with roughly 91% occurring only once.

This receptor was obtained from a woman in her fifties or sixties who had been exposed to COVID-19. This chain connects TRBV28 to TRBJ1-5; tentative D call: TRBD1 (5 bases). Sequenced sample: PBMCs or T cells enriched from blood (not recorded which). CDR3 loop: CASSPPGLAQHF. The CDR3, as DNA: TGTGCCAGCAGTCCCCCAGGGCTGGCCCAGCATTTT.